The 7 T cell receptor beta chains below were found in one sample sequenced in a study of tumor and adjacent non-tumor tissue in lung cancer. No cell sorting was done before RNA was extracted from the tissue. This non-tumor lung sample came from over 3 cm beyond the tumor edge. TCRbeta libraries were built with three rounds of nested PCR, modified from ARM-PCR. Each CDR3 protein gets one entry after TCRdb re-called the multiplex PCR reads with MiXCR. The table records under 75,000 distinct CDR3 sequences, under 70% of them present only once. Sequencing used distant non-tumor lung tissue. All receptors come from a woman aged 45-60 years with non-small cell lung cancer.

In its sample, this clonotype was seen once. The chain joins TRBV14 to TRBJ2-2; 8 positions agree with TRBD2. The CDR3 has 17 amino acids. Trimming cost V 7 bases and J 3 bases; bases outside gene matches: 13. CDR1 and CDR2 from the germline V gene are SGHDN and FVKESK. The CDR3 loop is CASNLYQGLADTGELFF. Written as DNA, the CDR3 is TGTGCCAGCAACCTCTACCAAGGACTAGCAGACACCGGGGAGCTGTTTTTT.

The chain links TRBV4-2 to TRBJ1-6, with a possible D match to TRBD1 (5 bases). CDR3 length equals 14 residues. V dropped 4 bases and J dropped 13 bases, with 17 bases sitting between them. The germline V gene encodes CDR1 LGHNA and CDR2 YNFKEQ. The CDR3 here is CASSLSFQGSPLHF. CDR3 in DNA: TGTGCCAGCAGCCTATCATTTCAGGGCTCCCCCCTCCACTTT.

Comment on this clonotype: Given a much more abundant clone one base away, this may be a read error. V and J are TRBV20-1 and TRBJ2-1; 9 bases are shared with TRBD1. V trimming: 7 bases; J trimming: 7 bases; junction bases outside the gene matches: 11. CDR3 size: 14 residues. Germline CDR1 reads DFQATT; CDR2 reads SNEGSKA (reference sequence). In nucleotides, the CDR3 is TGCAGTGTAACCGGGACAGGGAAACCGAATGAGCAGTTCTTC. It translates to CSVTGTGKPNEQFF.

Concerning this clonotype itself: Without the conserved terminal phenylalanine or tryptophan, this CDR3 likely stems from a read error. The V call is TRBV5-6, the J call TRBJ1-1, with D unresolved. The CDR3 is 13 residues long. CDR1 is SGHDT, CDR2 YYEEEE, per germline. CDR3: CASSLPGNTEAFV. In nucleotides, the CDR3 is TGTGCCAGCAGCTTGCCCGGGAACACTGAGGCTTTCGTT.

A few counts support this clonotype. A single base separates this from a much larger clone, so it may be a read error. The conserved final phenylalanine or tryptophan is absent from the CDR3, which likely points to a read error. The chain links TRBV20-1 to TRBJ1-1, with 7 positions matching TRBD1. CDR3 length: 14 amino acids. Germline CDR1 and CDR2: DFQATT and SNEGSKA (reference sequence). The junction had 5 bases not matched to a gene; V was cut back by 3 bases and J by 1 base. This CDR3 is CSASPWTGNTEAFL. The CDR3 bases are TGCAGTGCTAGCCCATGGACAGGGAACACTGAAGCTTTCCTT.

This clonotype turned up a few times. The chain employs TRBV13 and TRBJ1-1; a possible D gene is TRBD1 (5 bases). The CDR3 has 15 residues. The ends were cut back, 3 bases at V and 0 bases at J, with 11 bases in the middle. In germline, CDR1 is PRHDT, CDR2 FYEKMQ (reference sequence). Written as DNA, the CDR3 is TGTGCCAGCAGCTTCACAGGCGGTATGAACACTGAAGCTTTCTTT. This gives the protein CASSFTGGMNTEAFF.

Ten or more counts support this clonotype. This sequence joins TRBV6-1 and TRBJ2-7; D remains ambiguous. Trimming shortened V by 6 bases and J by 3 bases, and 9 bases separated the two germline ends. This CDR3 has 12 amino acids. The germline CDR1 and CDR2 sequences are MNHNS and SASEGT. CDR3 nucleotide sequence: TGTGCCAGCAGCTTGAGAGACTACGAGCAGTACTTC. This translates into CASSLRDYEQYF.